Listed below are T cell receptor beta chains from one sample, sequenced in a study of CD8 T cells in Susac syndrome. MiXCR, run by TCRdb on the immunoSEQ multiplex PCR reads, gives a single entry per CDR3 protein. This repertoire shows some 120,000 distinct CDR3 sequences, roughly 94% found once; its top ten account for around 0.13%. Sample: CD4+ T cells from PBMCs. These TCRs come from a human donor with multiple sclerosis. Each CDR3 is given with its conserved first and last residue. The order of the fields is CDR3 length, D gene, V gene, clone size, J gene, CDR3 DNA, CDR3 protein. A D gene is named only where the DNA matches it firmly. Not all rows give a size; the values are once, few, many and, for expanded clones, a class.

len: 14; d_gene: .; v_gene: TRBV7-8; abundance: .; j_gene: TRBJ2-5; CDR3nt: TGTGCCAGCAGCTTAGTTCCAGAAGGCGAGACCCAGTACTTC; CDR3aa: CASSLVPEGETQYF
len: 12; d_gene: .; v_gene: TRBV18; abundance: .; j_gene: TRBJ2-2; CDR3nt: TGTGCCAGCTCAGCGATCGGCGGGGAGCTGTTTTTT; CDR3aa: CASSAIGGELFF
len: 16; d_gene: .; v_gene: TRBV3-1; abundance: .; j_gene: TRBJ1-1; CDR3nt: TGTGCCAGCAGCCCCTCTTTAAGGGGACGGAACACTGAAGCTTTCTTT; CDR3aa: CASSPSLRGRNTEAFF
len: 16; d_gene: TRBD1; v_gene: TRBV9; abundance: .; j_gene: TRBJ1-3; CDR3nt: TGTGCCAGCAGCTTCGGACAGGGTAGAACTGGAAACACCATATATTTT; CDR3aa: CASSFGQGRTGNTIYF
len: 15; d_gene: TRBD1; v_gene: TRBV18; abundance: .; j_gene: TRBJ2-7; CDR3nt: TGTGCCAGCTCACCAGGGACAGGCGCTTCCTACGAGCAGTACTTC; CDR3aa: CASSPGTGASYEQYF
len: 18; d_gene: TRBD1; v_gene: TRBV4-1; abundance: once; j_gene: TRBJ1-6; CDR3nt: TGCGCCAGCAGCCGCGTTACAGGGGACCTATCCTATAATTCACCCCTCCACTTT; CDR3aa: CASSRVTGDLSYNSPLHF
len: 15; d_gene: .; v_gene: TRBV4-1; abundance: .; j_gene: TRBJ1-5; CDR3nt: TGCGCCAGCAGCCCGGACCGTAATAGCAATCAGCCCCAGCATTTT; CDR3aa: CASSPDRNSNQPQHF
len: 15; d_gene: TRBD2; v_gene: TRBV12-3/TRBV12-4; abundance: .; j_gene: TRBJ2-2; CDR3nt: TGTGCCAGCAGTGTTAGCGGGGGGGCCTTCGGGGAGCTGTTTTTT; CDR3aa: CASSVSGGAFGELFF
len: 13; d_gene: .; v_gene: TRBV18; abundance: .; j_gene: TRBJ2-3; CDR3nt: TGTGCCAGCTCGTCACCAAGCACAGATACGCAGTATTTT; CDR3aa: CASSSPSTDTQYF
len: 15; d_gene: .; v_gene: TRBV2; abundance: .; j_gene: TRBJ1-2; CDR3nt: TGTGCCAGCAGCCCCTTGGGGGGGGGCAACTATGGCTACACCTTC; CDR3aa: CASSPLGGGNYGYTF
len: 16; d_gene: .; v_gene: TRBV4-2; abundance: .; j_gene: TRBJ2-3; CDR3nt: TGTGCCAGCAGCCAAGGACAGGGAGCGGGGACAGATACGCAGTATTTT; CDR3aa: CASSQGQGAGTDTQYF
len: 13; d_gene: TRBD1; v_gene: TRBV30; abundance: .; j_gene: TRBJ1-5; CDR3nt: TGTGCCTGGAGCGGGACAGACAATCAGCCCCAGCATTTT; CDR3aa: CAWSGTDNQPQHF
len: 15; d_gene: TRBD2; v_gene: TRBV18; abundance: .; j_gene: TRBJ2-7; CDR3nt: TGTGCCAGCTCACCACCGACGGGAGGGAGGCACGAGCAGTACTTC; CDR3aa: CASSPPTGGRHEQYF
len: 18; d_gene: .; v_gene: TRBV19; abundance: .; j_gene: TRBJ1-1; CDR3nt: TGTGCCAGTAGTCGGGCCGCGGGGGCAAGTGGGATGTACACTGAAGCTTTCTTT; CDR3aa: CASSRAAGASGMYTEAFF
len: 13; d_gene: TRBD1; v_gene: TRBV5-1; abundance: .; j_gene: TRBJ1-2; CDR3nt: TGCGCCACCAGAGGGACAGGTCTCCCGGGCTACACCTTC; CDR3aa: CATRGTGLPGYTF
len: 13; d_gene: TRBD1; v_gene: TRBV29-1; abundance: .; j_gene: TRBJ2-7; CDR3nt: TGCAGCGTTGAAAAGGCAGGGGGCTACGAGCAGTACTTC; CDR3aa: CSVEKAGGYEQYF
len: 16; d_gene: .; v_gene: TRBV7-2; abundance: .; j_gene: TRBJ2-5; CDR3nt: TGTGCCAGCAGCTTAGATCGCCTTATGTACCAAGAGACCCAGTACTTC; CDR3aa: CASSLDRLMYQETQYF
len: 14; d_gene: TRBD1; v_gene: TRBV12-3/TRBV12-4; abundance: .; j_gene: TRBJ1-1; CDR3nt: TGTGCCAGCAGCCTGGGACAGGGGAGCTCTGAAGCTTTCTTT; CDR3aa: CASSLGQGSSEAFF
len: 14; d_gene: .; v_gene: TRBV7-2; abundance: few; j_gene: TRBJ2-2; CDR3nt: TGTGCCAGCAGCTTAGGGGCGGGCACCGGGGAGCTGTTTTTT; CDR3aa: CASSLGAGTGELFF
len: 16; d_gene: TRBD1; v_gene: TRBV7-9; abundance: .; j_gene: TRBJ1-1; CDR3nt: TGTGCCAGCAGCCTTGGGACAGGGAATCCGAACACTGAAGCTTTCTTT; CDR3aa: CASSLGTGNPNTEAFF
len: 16; d_gene: TRBD2; v_gene: TRBV6-6; abundance: .; j_gene: TRBJ2-7; CDR3nt: TGTGCCAGCAGCCAAGGGCTAGCGGGGGCCAACTACGAGCAGTACTTC; CDR3aa: CASSQGLAGANYEQYF
len: 15; d_gene: .; v_gene: TRBV18; abundance: .; j_gene: TRBJ2-5; CDR3nt: TGTGCCAGCTCAAATCTTCCAGTCCCGGGAGAGACCCAGTACTTC; CDR3aa: CASSNLPVPGETQYF
len: 14; d_gene: .; v_gene: TRBV18; abundance: .; j_gene: TRBJ1-5; CDR3nt: TGTGCCAGCTCACCAGATGAACAGGTTCAGCCCCAGCATTTT; CDR3aa: CASSPDEQVQPQHF
len: 14; d_gene: .; v_gene: TRBV20-1; abundance: .; j_gene: TRBJ1-1; CDR3nt: TGCAGTGCTCTACTCCCCCCGGGGAACACTGAAGCTTTCTTT; CDR3aa: CSALLPPGNTEAFF
len: 12; d_gene: .; v_gene: TRBV10-3; abundance: .; j_gene: TRBJ2-7; CDR3nt: TGTGCCATCAGTCGGACTGATTACGAGCAGTACTTC; CDR3aa: CAISRTDYEQYF
len: 15; d_gene: .; v_gene: TRBV5-4; abundance: .; j_gene: TRBJ2-7; CDR3nt: TGTGCCAGCAGCCCGAACGGCGCGAAAATCAACGAGCAGTACTTC; CDR3aa: CASSPNGAKINEQYF
len: 12; d_gene: TRBD1; v_gene: TRBV19; abundance: .; j_gene: TRBJ1-1; CDR3nt: TGTGCCAGCCGGACAGGCCCCGTTGAAGCTTTCTTT; CDR3aa: CASRTGPVEAFF
len: 16; d_gene: TRBD1; v_gene: TRBV15; abundance: .; j_gene: TRBJ2-4; CDR3nt: TGTGCCACCAGCAGGGGAGGGGGACAGGGAAAAAACATTCAGTACTTC; CDR3aa: CATSRGGGQGKNIQYF
len: 15; d_gene: .; v_gene: TRBV30; abundance: .; j_gene: TRBJ1-2; CDR3nt: TGTGCCTGGAGTGTTCGGCCGGGGAGTTTTGGTGGCTACACCTTC; CDR3aa: CAWSVRPGSFGGYTF
len: 15; d_gene: TRBD1; v_gene: TRBV9; abundance: .; j_gene: TRBJ1-2; CDR3nt: TGTGCCAGCAGCGTAGACAGGGGCAGTATCTATGGCTACACCTTC; CDR3aa: CASSVDRGSIYGYTF
len: 15; d_gene: .; v_gene: TRBV3-1; abundance: .; j_gene: TRBJ2-3; CDR3nt: TGTGCCAGCAGCCAAGACCCGCTAGAAGCAGATACGCAGTATTTT; CDR3aa: CASSQDPLEADTQYF
len: 15; d_gene: TRBD1; v_gene: TRBV5-4; abundance: .; j_gene: TRBJ1-4; CDR3nt: TGTGCCAGCAGCTTCTCGGGACAGGGGTATGAAAAACTGTTTTTT; CDR3aa: CASSFSGQGYEKLFF
len: 14; d_gene: TRBD1; v_gene: TRBV6-1; abundance: .; j_gene: TRBJ1-5; CDR3nt: TGTGCCAGCAGTGAAGTCACAGGGGTCCAGCCCCAGCATTTT; CDR3aa: CASSEVTGVQPQHF
len: 15; d_gene: .; v_gene: TRBV29-1; abundance: .; j_gene: TRBJ2-1; CDR3nt: TGCAGCGTTGAAGAGGCGGGACGGGTACGGAATGAGCAGTTCTTC; CDR3aa: CSVEEAGRVRNEQFF
len: 13; d_gene: TRBD1; v_gene: TRBV29-1; abundance: .; j_gene: TRBJ1-2; CDR3nt: TGCAGCGTTAGGACAGGGGGAGGGGATGGCTACACCTTC; CDR3aa: CSVRTGGGDGYTF
len: 14; d_gene: TRBD1; v_gene: TRBV29-1; abundance: .; j_gene: TRBJ1-4; CDR3nt: TGCAGCGTTGGGCCGGACAGGGATGGTGAAAAACTGTTTTTT; CDR3aa: CSVGPDRDGEKLFF
len: 17; d_gene: TRBD1; v_gene: TRBV27; abundance: .; j_gene: TRBJ2-6; CDR3nt: TGTGCCAGCAGTCCCGGACAGGGTATCTCTGGGGCCAACGTCCTGACTTTC; CDR3aa: CASSPGQGISGANVLTF
len: 14; d_gene: .; v_gene: TRBV12-3/TRBV12-4; abundance: .; j_gene: TRBJ2-7; CDR3nt: TGTGCCAGCAGTTTCTCCAGCAACTCCTACGAGCAGTACTTC; CDR3aa: CASSFSSNSYEQYF
len: 13; d_gene: TRBD1; v_gene: TRBV6-2/TRBV6-3; abundance: .; j_gene: TRBJ2-7; CDR3nt: TGTGCCAGCAGTCCGGACAGGGCCTACGAGCAGTACTTC; CDR3aa: CASSPDRAYEQYF
len: 14; d_gene: TRBD2; v_gene: TRBV25-1; abundance: once; j_gene: TRBJ2-3; CDR3nt: TGTGCCAGCGCGGGGGGTGCCCCCACAGATACGCAGTATTTT; CDR3aa: CASAGGAPTDTQYF
len: 15; d_gene: TRBD1; v_gene: TRBV7-2; abundance: .; j_gene: TRBJ2-7; CDR3nt: TGTGCCAGCCTTGGACAGGGGCGAACCTCCTACGAGCAGTACTTC; CDR3aa: CASLGQGRTSYEQYF
len: 13; d_gene: TRBD1; v_gene: TRBV10-3; abundance: .; j_gene: TRBJ2-1; CDR3nt: TGTGCCCTGGGGACAGGATTGGACAATGAGCAGTTCTTC; CDR3aa: CALGTGLDNEQFF
len: 13; d_gene: .; v_gene: TRBV20-1; abundance: .; j_gene: TRBJ2-5; CDR3nt: TGCAGTGCTAGATCGCCAGGGTGGGAGACCCAGTACTTC; CDR3aa: CSARSPGWETQYF
len: 15; d_gene: TRBD1; v_gene: TRBV18; abundance: .; j_gene: TRBJ1-5; CDR3nt: TGTGCCAGCTCCGGGACAGGGGGATTCAATCAGCCCCAGCATTTT; CDR3aa: CASSGTGGFNQPQHF
len: 13; d_gene: .; v_gene: TRBV29-1; abundance: .; j_gene: TRBJ2-5; CDR3nt: TGCAGCGTTGCCCGGGGCCTCCAAGAGACCCAGTACTTC; CDR3aa: CSVARGLQETQYF
len: 14; d_gene: .; v_gene: TRBV5-1; abundance: .; j_gene: TRBJ1-1; CDR3nt: TGCGCCAGCAGCTTGGCCGGGCCCGGGGCATGGGCTTTCTTT; CDR3aa: CASSLAGPGAWAFF
len: 15; d_gene: TRBD1; v_gene: TRBV12-3/TRBV12-4; abundance: .; j_gene: TRBJ1-5; CDR3nt: TGTGCCAGCAGTCCCCCGGACAGGCTGGGTCAGCCCCAGCATTTT; CDR3aa: CASSPPDRLGQPQHF
len: 14; d_gene: .; v_gene: TRBV27; abundance: .; j_gene: TRBJ1-4; CDR3nt: TGTGCCAGCGCCTCAGGGCCAACTAATGAAAAACTGTTTTTT; CDR3aa: CASASGPTNEKLFF
len: 15; d_gene: .; v_gene: TRBV29-1; abundance: .; j_gene: TRBJ1-1; CDR3nt: TGCAGCGTTGAAGATTGGCAGGGGCGATACACTGAAGCTTTCTTT; CDR3aa: CSVEDWQGRYTEAFF
len: 16; d_gene: TRBD2; v_gene: TRBV3-1; abundance: once; j_gene: TRBJ2-1; CDR3nt: TGTGCCAGCAGCCAAGTGGGGCTAGCGGGGTACAATGAGCAGTTCTTC; CDR3aa: CASSQVGLAGYNEQFF
len: 13; d_gene: .; v_gene: TRBV12-3/TRBV12-4; abundance: .; j_gene: TRBJ1-4; CDR3nt: TGTGCCAGCAGTTTAAGCTTTAATGAAAAACTGTTTTTT; CDR3aa: CASSLSFNEKLFF
len: 12; d_gene: .; v_gene: TRBV29-1; abundance: .; j_gene: TRBJ1-2; CDR3nt: TGCAGCGTTGGGGGGGGAGGCGATGGCTACACCTTC; CDR3aa: CSVGGGGDGYTF
len: 14; d_gene: .; v_gene: TRBV19; abundance: .; j_gene: TRBJ2-5; CDR3nt: TGTGCCAGTAGTATGGGTCAGCGACAAGAGACCCAGTACTTC; CDR3aa: CASSMGQRQETQYF
len: 14; d_gene: .; v_gene: TRBV7-9; abundance: .; j_gene: TRBJ1-5; CDR3nt: TGTGCCAGCAGCAAAGGAGGGGGTAATCAGCCCCAGCATTTT; CDR3aa: CASSKGGGNQPQHF
len: 16; d_gene: .; v_gene: TRBV6-2/TRBV6-3; abundance: .; j_gene: TRBJ1-5; CDR3nt: TGTGCCAGCACGTACGGGGGGGGGCTGGGGAATCAGCCCCAGCATTTT; CDR3aa: CASTYGGGLGNQPQHF